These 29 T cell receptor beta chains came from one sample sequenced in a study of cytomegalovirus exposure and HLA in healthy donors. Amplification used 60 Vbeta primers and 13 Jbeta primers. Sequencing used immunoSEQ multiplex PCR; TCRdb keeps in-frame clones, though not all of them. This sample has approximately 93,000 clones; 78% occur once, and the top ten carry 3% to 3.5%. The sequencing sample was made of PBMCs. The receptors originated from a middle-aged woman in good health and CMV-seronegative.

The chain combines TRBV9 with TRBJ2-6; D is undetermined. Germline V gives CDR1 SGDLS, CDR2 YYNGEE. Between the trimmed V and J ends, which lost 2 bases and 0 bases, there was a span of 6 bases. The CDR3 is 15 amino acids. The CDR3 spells CASSVAISGANVLTF. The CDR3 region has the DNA TGTGCCAGCAGCGTCGCTATCTCTGGGGCCAACGTCCTGACTTTC.

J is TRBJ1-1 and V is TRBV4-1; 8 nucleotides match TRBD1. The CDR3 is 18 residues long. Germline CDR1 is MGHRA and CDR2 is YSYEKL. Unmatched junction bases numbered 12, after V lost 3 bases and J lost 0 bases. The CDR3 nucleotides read TGCGCCAGCAGCCAGTCCGGGACAGGCCTAGCCATGAACACTGAAGCTTTCTTT. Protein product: CASSQSGTGLAMNTEAFF.

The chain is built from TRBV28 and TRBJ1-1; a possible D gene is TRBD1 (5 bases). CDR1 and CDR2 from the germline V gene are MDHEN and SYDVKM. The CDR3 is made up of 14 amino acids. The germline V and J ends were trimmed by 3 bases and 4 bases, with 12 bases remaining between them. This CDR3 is CASSFRGGSTEAFF. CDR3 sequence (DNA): TGTGCCAGCAGTTTTAGGGGAGGGAGCACTGAAGCTTTCTTT. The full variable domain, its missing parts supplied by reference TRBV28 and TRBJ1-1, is DVKVTQSSRYLVKRTGEKVFLECVQDMDHENMFWYRQDPGLGLRLIYFSYDVKMKEKGDIPEGYSVSREKKERFSLILESASTNQTSMYLCASSFRGGSTEAFFGQGTRLTVV.

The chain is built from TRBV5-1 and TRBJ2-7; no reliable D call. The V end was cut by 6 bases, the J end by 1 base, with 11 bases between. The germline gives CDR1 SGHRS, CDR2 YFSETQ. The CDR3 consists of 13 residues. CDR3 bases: TGCGCCAGCAAACCAGGATCTTCCTACGAGCAGTACTTC. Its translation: CASKPGSSYEQYF.

The CDR3 sequence: CATSEQATQPQHF. In DNA, the CDR3 is TGTGCCACCAGCGAACAGGCCACACAGCCCCAGCATTTT. This chain joins TRBV15 and TRBJ1-5; maybe TRBD1 (5 bases). The V gene's germline CDR1 is LNHNV and CDR2 YYDKDF (reference sequence). Trimming pared 5 bases from V and 7 bases from J, leaving 12 bases between. CDR3 length: 13 residues.

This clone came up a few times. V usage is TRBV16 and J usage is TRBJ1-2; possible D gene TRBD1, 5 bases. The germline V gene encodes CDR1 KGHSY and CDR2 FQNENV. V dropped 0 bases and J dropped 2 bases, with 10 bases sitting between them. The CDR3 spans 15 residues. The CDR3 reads CASSQSGAGNYGYTF. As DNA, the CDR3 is TGTGCCAGCAGCCAATCTGGCGCAGGGAACTATGGCTACACCTTC.

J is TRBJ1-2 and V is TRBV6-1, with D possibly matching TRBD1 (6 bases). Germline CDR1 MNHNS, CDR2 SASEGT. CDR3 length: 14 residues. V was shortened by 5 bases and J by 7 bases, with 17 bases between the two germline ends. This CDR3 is CASSSQGFGGGYTF. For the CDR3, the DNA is TGTGCCAGCAGTTCACAGGGATTCGGAGGTGGCTACACCTTC.

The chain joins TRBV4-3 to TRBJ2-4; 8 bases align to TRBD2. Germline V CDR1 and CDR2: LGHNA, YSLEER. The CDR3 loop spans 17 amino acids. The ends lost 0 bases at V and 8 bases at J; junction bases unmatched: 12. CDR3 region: CASSQDRSGSLRDIQYF. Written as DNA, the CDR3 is TGCGCCAGCAGCCAAGATAGGAGCGGGAGTCTTCGGGACATTCAGTACTTC.

The CDR3 region is CASRTSGRAGDTQYF. The CDR3 DNA reads as TGTGCCAGCAGGACTAGCGGGAGGGCCGGAGATACGCAGTATTTT. The gene calls are TRBV28 and TRBJ2-3, with 14 positions matching TRBD2. J was trimmed by 5 bases and V by 6 bases; bases with no gene match: 4. Germline V gives CDR1 MDHEN, CDR2 SYDVKM. The CDR3 length is 15 residues. Using reference TRBV28 and TRBJ2-3 for the parts outside the CDR3, the full variable domain is DVKVTQSSRYLVKRTGEKVFLECVQDMDHENMFWYRQDPGLGLRLIYFSYDVKMKEKGDIPEGYSVSREKKERFSLILESASTNQTSMYLCASRTSGRAGDTQYFGPGTRLTVL.

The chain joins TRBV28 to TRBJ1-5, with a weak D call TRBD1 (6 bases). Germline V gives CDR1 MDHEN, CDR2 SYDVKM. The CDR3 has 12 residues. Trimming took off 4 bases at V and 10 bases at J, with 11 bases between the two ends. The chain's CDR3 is CASSSRQVPQHF. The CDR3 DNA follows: TGTGCCAGCAGTTCAAGACAGGTTCCCCAGCATTTT.

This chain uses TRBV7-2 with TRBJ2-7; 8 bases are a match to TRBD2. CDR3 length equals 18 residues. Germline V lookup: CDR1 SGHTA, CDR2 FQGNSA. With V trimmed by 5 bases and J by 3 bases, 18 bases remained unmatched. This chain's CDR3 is CASSLVGASGRLYYEQYF. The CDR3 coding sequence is TGTGCCAGCAGCCTTGTCGGGGCTAGCGGGCGCTTGTACTACGAGCAGTACTTC.

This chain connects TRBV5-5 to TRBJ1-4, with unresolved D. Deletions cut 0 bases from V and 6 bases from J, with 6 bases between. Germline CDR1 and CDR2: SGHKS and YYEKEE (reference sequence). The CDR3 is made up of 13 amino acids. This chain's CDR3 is CASSLATYEKLFF. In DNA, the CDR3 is TGTGCCAGCAGCTTGGCAACATATGAAAAACTGTTTTTT.

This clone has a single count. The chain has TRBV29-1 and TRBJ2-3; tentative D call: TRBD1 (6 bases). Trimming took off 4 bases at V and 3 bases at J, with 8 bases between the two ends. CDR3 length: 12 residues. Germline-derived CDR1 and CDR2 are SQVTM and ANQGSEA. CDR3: CSVATGTDTQYF. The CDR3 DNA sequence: TGCAGCGTTGCCACAGGGACAGATACGCAGTATTTT.

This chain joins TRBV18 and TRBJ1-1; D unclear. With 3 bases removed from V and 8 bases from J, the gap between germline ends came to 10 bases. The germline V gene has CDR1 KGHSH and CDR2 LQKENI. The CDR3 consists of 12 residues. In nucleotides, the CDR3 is TGTGCCAGCTCACCCCAGGCAGAGGAAGCTTTCTTT. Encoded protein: CASSPQAEEAFF.

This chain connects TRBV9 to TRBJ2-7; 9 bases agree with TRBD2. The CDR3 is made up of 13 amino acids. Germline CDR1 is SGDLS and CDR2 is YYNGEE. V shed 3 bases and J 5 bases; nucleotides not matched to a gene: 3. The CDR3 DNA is TGTGCCAGCAGCGCCGGCGGGGGGGACGAGCAGTACTTC. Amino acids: CASSAGGGDEQYF.

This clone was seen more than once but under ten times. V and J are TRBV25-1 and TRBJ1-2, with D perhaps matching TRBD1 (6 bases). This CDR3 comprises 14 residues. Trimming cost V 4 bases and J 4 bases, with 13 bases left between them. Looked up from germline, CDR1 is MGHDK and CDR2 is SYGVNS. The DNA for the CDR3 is TGTGCCAGCAGTGTAACCGGGACAATCTATGGCTACACCTTC. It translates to CASSVTGTIYGYTF.

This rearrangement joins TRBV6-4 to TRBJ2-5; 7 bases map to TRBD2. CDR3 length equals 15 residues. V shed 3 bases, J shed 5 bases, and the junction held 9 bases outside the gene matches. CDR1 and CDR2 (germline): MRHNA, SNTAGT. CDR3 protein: CASSEGAGEGETQYF. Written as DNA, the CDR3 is TGTGCCAGCAGTGAAGGGGCGGGAGAGGGGGAGACCCAGTACTTC.

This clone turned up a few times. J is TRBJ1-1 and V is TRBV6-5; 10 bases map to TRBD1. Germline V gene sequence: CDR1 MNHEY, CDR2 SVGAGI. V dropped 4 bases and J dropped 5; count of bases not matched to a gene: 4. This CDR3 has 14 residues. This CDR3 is CASSSDRGGTEAFF. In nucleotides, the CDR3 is TGTGCCAGCAGTTCGGACAGGGGGGGGACTGAAGCTTTCTTT.

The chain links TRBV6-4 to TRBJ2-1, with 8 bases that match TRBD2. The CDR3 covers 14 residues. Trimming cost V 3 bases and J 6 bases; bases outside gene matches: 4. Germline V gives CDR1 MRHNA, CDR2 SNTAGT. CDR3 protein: CASSEAGDSNEQFF. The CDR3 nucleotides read TGTGCCAGCAGTGAAGCGGGAGATTCCAATGAGCAGTTCTTC.

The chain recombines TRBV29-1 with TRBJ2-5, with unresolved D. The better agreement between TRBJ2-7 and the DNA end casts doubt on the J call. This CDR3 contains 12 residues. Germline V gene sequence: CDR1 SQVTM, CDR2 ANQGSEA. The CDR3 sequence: CSVETDPYEQYF. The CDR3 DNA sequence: TGCAGCGTTGAAACAGACCCCTACGAGCAGTACTTC.

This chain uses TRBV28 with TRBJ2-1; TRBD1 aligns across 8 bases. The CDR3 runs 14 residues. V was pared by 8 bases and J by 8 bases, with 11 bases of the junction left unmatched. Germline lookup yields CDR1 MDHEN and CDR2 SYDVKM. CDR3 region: CASARDRRVDEQFF. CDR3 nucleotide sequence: TGTGCCAGCGCCCGGGACAGGAGGGTTGATGAGCAGTTCTTC.

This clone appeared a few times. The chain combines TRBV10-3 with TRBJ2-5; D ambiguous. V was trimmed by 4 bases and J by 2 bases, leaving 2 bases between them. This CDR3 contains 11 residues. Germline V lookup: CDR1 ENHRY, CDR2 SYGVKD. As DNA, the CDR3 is TGTGCCATCAGTGCTCAAGAGACCCAGTACTTC. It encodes CAISAQETQYF.

DNA of the CDR3: TGTGCCAGCAGTTTACAACTGGACAGGGCCTACGAGCAGTACTTC. It encodes CASSLQLDRAYEQYF. The chain carries TRBV28 and TRBJ2-7; TRBD1 matches at 8 bases. Germline-derived CDR1 and CDR2 are MDHEN and SYDVKM. CDR3 length equals 15 residues. V trimming: 2 bases; J trimming: 2 bases; junction bases outside the gene matches: 5.

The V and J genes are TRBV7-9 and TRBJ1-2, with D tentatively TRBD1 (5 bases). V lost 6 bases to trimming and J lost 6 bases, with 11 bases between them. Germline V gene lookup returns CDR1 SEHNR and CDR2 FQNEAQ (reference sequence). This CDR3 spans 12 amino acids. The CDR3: CASSPETDGYTF. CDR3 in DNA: TGTGCCAGCAGTCCAGAGACAGATGGCTACACCTTC.

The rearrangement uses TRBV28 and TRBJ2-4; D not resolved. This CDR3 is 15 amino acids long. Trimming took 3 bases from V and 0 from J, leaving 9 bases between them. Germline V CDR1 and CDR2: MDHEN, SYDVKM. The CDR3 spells CASSFIDLAKNIQYF. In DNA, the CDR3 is TGTGCCAGCAGTTTTATAGATCTAGCCAAAAACATTCAGTACTTC.

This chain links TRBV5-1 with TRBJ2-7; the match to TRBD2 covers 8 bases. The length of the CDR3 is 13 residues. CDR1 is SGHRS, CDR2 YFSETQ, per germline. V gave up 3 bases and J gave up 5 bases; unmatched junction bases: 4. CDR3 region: CASSSGLDDEQYF. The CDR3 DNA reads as TGCGCCAGCAGCTCGGGACTAGACGACGAGCAGTACTTC.

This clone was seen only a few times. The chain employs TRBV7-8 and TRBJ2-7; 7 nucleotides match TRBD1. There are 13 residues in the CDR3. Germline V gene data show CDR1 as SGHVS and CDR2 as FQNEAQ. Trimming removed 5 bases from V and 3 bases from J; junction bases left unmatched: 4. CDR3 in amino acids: CASSIGQDYEQYF. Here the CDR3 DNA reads TGTGCCAGCAGCATTGGACAGGACTACGAGCAGTACTTC. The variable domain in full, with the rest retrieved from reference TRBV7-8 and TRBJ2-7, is GAGVSQSPRYKVAKRGQDVALRCDPISGHVSLFWYQQALGQGPEFLTYFQNEAQLDKSGLPSDRFFAERPEGSVSTLKIQRTQQEDSAVYLCASSIGQDYEQYFGPGTRLTVT.

Here the CDR3 reads CASSYSGGAEDTQYF. Here the CDR3 DNA reads TGTGCCAGCAGCTACTCTGGGGGGGCGGAAGATACGCAGTATTTT. This chain connects TRBV7-9 to TRBJ2-3, with D perhaps matching TRBD2 (7 bases). The CDR3 totals 15 residues. Between the trimmed V and J ends, which lost 4 bases and 5 bases, there was a span of 16 bases. Germline V gene data show CDR1 as SEHNR and CDR2 as FQNEAQ (reference sequence).

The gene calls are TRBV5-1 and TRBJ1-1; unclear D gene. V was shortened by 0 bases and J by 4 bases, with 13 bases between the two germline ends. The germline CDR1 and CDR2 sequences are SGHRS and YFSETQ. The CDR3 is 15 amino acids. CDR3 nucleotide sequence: TGCGCCAGCAGCTTGGCTGGGCTCCGGGGCACTGAAGCTTTCTTT. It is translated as CASSLAGLRGTEAFF. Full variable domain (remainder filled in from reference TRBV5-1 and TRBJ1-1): KAGVTQTPRYLIKTRGQQVTLSCSPISGHRSVSWYQQTPGQGLQFLFEYFSETQRNKGNFPGRFSGRQFSNSRSEMNVSTLELGDSALYLCASSLAGLRGTEAFFGQGTRLTVV.